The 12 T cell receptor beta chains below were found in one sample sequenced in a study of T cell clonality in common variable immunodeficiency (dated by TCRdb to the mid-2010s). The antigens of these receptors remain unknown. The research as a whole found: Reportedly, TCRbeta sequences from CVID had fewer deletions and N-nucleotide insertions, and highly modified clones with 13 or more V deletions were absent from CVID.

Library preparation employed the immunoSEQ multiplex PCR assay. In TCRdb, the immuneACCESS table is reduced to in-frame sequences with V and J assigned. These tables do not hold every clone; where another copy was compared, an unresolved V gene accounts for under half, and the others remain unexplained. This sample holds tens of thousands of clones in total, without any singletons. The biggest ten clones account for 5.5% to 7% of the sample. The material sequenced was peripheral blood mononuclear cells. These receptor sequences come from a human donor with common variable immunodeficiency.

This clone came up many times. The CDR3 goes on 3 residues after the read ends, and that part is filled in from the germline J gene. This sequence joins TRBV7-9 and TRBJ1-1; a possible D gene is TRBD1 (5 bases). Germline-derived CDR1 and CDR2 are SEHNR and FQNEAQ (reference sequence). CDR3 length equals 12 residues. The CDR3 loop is CASSRLGGAAFF. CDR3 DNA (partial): TGTGCCAGCAGCCGGTTGGGGGGAGCA.

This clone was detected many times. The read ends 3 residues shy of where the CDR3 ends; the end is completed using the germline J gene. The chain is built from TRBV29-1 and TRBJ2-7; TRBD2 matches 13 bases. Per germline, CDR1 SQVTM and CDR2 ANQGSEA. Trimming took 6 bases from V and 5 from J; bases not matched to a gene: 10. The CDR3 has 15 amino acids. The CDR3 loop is CSVRGLAGNQNEQYF. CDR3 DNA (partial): TGCAGCGTCCGGGGACTAGCGGGGAATCAGAACGAG.

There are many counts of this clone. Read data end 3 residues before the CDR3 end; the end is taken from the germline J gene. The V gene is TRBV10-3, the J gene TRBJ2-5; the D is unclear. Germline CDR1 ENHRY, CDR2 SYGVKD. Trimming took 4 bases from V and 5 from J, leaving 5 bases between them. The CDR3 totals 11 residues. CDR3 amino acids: CAISARETQYF. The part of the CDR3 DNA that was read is TGTGCCATCAGTGCTCGGGAGACC.

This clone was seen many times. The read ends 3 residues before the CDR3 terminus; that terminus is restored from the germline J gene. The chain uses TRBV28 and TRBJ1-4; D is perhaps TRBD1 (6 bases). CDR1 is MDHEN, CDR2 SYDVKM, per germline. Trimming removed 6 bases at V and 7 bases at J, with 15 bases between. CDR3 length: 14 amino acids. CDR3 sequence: CASRPQGTIEKLFF. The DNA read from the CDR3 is TGTGCCAGCAGACCTCAGGGGACGATTGAAAAA.

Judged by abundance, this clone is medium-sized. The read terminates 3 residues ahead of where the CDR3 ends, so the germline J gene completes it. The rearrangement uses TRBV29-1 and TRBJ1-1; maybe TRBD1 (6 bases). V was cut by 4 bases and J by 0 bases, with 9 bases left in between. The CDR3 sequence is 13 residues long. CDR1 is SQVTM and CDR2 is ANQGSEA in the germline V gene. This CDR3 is CSVGRTVNTEAFF. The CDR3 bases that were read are TGCAGCGTTGGGAGGACAGTGAACACTGAA.

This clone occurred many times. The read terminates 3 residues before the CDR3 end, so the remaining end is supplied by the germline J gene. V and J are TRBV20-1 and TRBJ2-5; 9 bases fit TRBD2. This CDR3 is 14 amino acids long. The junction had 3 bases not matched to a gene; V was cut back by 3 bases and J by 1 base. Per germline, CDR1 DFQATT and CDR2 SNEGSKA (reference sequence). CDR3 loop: CSASWTSVQETQYF. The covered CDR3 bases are TGCAGTGCTAGTTGGACTAGCGTCCAAGAGACC.

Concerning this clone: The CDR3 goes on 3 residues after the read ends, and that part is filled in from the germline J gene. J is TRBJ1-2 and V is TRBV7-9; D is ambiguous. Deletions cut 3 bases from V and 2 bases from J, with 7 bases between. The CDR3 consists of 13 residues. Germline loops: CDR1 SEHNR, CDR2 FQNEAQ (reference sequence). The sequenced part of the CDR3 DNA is TGTGCCAGCAGCTTCCGGTCAAACTATGGC. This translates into CASSFRSNYG. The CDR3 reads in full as CASSFRSNYGYTF.

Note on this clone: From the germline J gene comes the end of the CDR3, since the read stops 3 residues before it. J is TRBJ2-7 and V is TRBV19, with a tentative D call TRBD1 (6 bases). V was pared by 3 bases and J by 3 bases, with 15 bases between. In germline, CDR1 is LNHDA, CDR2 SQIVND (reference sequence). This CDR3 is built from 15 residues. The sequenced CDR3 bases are TGTGCCAGTAGTATGGGAGCAGGGGCAGACTACGAG. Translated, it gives CASSMGAGADYE. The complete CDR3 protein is CASSMGAGADYEQYF.

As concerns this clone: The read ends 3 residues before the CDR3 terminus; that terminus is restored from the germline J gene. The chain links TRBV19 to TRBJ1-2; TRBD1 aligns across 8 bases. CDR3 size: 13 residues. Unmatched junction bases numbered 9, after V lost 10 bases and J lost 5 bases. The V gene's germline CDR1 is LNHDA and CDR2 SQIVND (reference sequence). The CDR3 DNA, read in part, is TGTGCCACACGGTCAGGGGGCCGGTATGGC. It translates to CATRSGGRYG. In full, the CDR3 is CATRSGGRYGYTF. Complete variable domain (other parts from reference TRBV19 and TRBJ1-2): DGGITQSPKYLFRKEGQNVTLSCEQNLNHDAMYWYRQDPGQGLRLIYYSQIVNDFQKGDIAEGYSVSREKKESFPLTVTSAQKNPTAFYLCATRSGGRYGYTFGSGTRLTVV.

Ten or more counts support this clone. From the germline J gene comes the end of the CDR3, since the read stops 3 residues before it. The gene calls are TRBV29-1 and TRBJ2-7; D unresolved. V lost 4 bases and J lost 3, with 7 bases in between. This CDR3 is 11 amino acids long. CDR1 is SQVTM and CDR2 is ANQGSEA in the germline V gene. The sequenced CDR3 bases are TGCAGCGTTGTCTCCAGCTACGAG. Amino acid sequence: CSVVSSYE. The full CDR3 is CSVVSSYEQYF.

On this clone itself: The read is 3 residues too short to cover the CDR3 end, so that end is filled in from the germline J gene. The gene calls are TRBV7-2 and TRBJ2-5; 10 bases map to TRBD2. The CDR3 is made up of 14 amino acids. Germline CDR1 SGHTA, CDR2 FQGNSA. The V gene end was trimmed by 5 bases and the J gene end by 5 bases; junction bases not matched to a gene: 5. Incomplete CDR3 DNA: TGTGCCAGCAGCATCGGACTAGCGGTTGAGACC. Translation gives CASSIGLAVET. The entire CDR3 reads CASSIGLAVETQYF.

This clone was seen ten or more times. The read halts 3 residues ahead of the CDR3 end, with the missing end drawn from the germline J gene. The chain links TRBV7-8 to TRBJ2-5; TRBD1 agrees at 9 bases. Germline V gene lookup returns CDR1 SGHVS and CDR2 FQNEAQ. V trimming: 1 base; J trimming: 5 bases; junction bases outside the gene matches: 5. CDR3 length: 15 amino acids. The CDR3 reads CASSLEGGQGETQYF. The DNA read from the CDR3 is TGTGCCAGCAGCTTAGAAGGGGGACAGGGTGAGACC.